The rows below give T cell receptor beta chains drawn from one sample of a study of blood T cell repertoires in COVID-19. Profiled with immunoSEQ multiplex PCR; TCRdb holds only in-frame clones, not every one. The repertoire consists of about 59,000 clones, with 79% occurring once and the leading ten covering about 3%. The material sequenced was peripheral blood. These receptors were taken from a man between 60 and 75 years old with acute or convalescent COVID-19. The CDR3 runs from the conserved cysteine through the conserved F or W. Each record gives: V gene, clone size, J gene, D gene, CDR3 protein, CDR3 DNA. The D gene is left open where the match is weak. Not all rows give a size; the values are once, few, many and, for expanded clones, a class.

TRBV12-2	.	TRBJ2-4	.	CASRFPALGEVAKNIQYF	TGTGCAAGTCGCTTCCCAGCATTAGGGGAGGTAGCCAAAAACATTCAGTACTTC
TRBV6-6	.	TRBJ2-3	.	CASRSAGPGDTQYF	TGTGCCAGCAGATCTGCGGGACCGGGAGATACGCAGTATTTT
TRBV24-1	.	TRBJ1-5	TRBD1	CATSGTGLHQPQHF	TGTGCCACCAGTGGGACAGGGTTGCATCAGCCCCAGCATTTT
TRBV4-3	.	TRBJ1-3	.	CASSQVEGYSGNTIYF	TGCGCCAGCAGCCAAGTGGAGGGCTACTCTGGAAACACCATATATTTT
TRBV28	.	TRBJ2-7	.	CASSLMEGEQYF	TGTGCCAGCAGTTTAATGGAGGGCGAGCAGTACTTC
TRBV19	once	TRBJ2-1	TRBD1	CASSPRTGWDSYNEQFF	TGTGCCAGTAGTCCCCGGACAGGGTGGGACTCCTACAATGAGCAGTTCTTC
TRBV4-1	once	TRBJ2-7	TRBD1	CASSLGQGAYEQYF	TGCGCCAGCAGCCTCGGACAGGGGGCGTACGAGCAGTACTTC
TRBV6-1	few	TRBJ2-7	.	CASSEEGLIKQYF	TGTGCCAGCAGTGAAGAAGGACTTATCAAGCAGTACTTC
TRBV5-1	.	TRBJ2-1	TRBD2	CASSLESSGIGNEQFF	TGCGCCAGCAGCTTGGAATCGAGCGGGATAGGCAATGAGCAGTTCTTC
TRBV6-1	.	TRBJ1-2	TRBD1	CASSEGRGPAF	TGTGCCAGCAGTGAGGGAAGGGGGCCCGCCTTC
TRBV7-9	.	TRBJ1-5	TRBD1	CASSITGGPQHF	TGTGCCAGCAGCATAACAGGGGGCCCCCAGCATTTT
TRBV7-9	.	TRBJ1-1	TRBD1	CASSRTGNTEAFF	TGTGCCAGCAGCCGGACAGGGAACACTGAAGCTTTCTTT
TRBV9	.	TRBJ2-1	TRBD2	CASSVGPTGGNEQFF	TGTGCCAGCAGCGTAGGCCCGACGGGGGGTAATGAGCAGTTCTTC
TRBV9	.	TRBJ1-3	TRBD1	CASSAGTGGSGNTIYF	TGTGCCAGCAGCGCCGGGACAGGGGGCTCTGGAAACACCATATATTTT
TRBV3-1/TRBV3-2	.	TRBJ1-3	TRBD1	CASSQTGGPGNTIYF	TGTGCCAGCAGCCAGACAGGGGGGCCTGGAAACACCATATATTTT
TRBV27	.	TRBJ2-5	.	CASSTDSWETQYF	TGTGCCAGCAGTACAGACAGTTGGGAGACCCAGTACTTC
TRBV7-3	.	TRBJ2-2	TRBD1	CASSLDRVNTGELFF	TGTGCCAGCAGCTTAGACAGGGTGAACACCGGGGAGCTGTTTTTT
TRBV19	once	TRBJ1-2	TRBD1	CASTSGTAYGYTF	TGTGCCAGTACCTCTGGGACAGCCTATGGCTACACCTTC
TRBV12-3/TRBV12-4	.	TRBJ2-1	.	CASTLGDSNEQFF	TGTGCCAGCACCTTAGGAGACAGTAATGAGCAGTTCTTC
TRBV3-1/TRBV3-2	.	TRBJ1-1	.	CASSQDLPPVQERMNTEAFF	TGTGCCAGCAGCCAAGATCTGCCCCCCGTACAGGAACGAATGAACACTGAAGCTTTCTTT
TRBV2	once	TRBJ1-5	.	CASSAGGNNGPQHF	TGTGCCAGCAGTGCGGGGGGCAATAATGGGCCCCAGCATTTT
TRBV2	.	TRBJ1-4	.	CASTDLNEKLFF	TGTGCCAGCACAGACTTGAATGAAAAACTGTTTTTT
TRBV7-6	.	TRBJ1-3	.	CASSLAPEIGNTIYF	TGTGCCAGCAGCTTGGCACCGGAGATCGGAAACACCATATATTTT
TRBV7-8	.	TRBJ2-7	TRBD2	CASSFGTRAYEQYF	TGTGCCAGCAGCTTCGGGACTAGAGCCTACGAGCAGTACTTC
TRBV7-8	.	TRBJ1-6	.	CASSLARGYGGSLSHSPLHF	TGTGCCAGCAGCTTAGCGCGTGGGTACGGAGGGTCCCTCTCTCATTCACCCCTCCACTTT
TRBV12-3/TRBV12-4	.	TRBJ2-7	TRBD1	CASSTDRSEQYF	TGTGCCAGCAGCACGGACAGGAGCGAGCAGTACTTC
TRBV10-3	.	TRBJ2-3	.	CATLQATPSTDTQYF	TGTGCCACCCTTCAGGCGACCCCTAGCACAGATACGCAGTATTTT
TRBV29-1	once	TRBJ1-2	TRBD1	CSVTSDRGVGYTF	TGCAGCGTTACCTCGGACAGGGGCGTGGGCTACACCTTC
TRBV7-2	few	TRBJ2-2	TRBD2	CASSLRAGVETGELFF	TGTGCCAGCAGCTTGCGGGCGGGAGTTGAAACCGGGGAGCTGTTTTTT
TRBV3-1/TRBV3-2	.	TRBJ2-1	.	CASSLQSNEQFF	TGTGCCAGCAGCCTACAGAGCAATGAGCAGTTCTTC
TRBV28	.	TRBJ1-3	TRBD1	CASSFARDSSGNTIYF	TGTGCCAGCAGTTTTGCCAGGGACAGCTCTGGAAACACCATATATTTT
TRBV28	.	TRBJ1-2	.	CASSLPPGRVIYGYTF	TGTGCCAGCAGTCTCCCCCCGGGCAGGGTAATTTATGGCTACACCTTC
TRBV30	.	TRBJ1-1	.	CAWTLQVNTEAFF	TGTGCCTGGACTTTACAAGTAAACACTGAAGCTTTCTTT
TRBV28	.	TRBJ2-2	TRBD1	CASSLTGATGELFF	TGTGCCAGCAGTTTGACAGGGGCCACCGGGGAGCTGTTTTTT
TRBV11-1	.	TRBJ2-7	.	CASSLNRDTTYEQYF	TGTGCCAGCAGCTTGAACCGGGACACAACCTACGAGCAGTACTTC
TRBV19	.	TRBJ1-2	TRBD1	CASSIWATGANYGYTF	TGTGCCAGTAGTATATGGGCGACAGGGGCGAACTATGGCTACACCTTC
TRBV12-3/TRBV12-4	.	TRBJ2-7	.	CASSFLYEQYF	TGTGCCAGCAGTTTTCTTTACGAGCAGTACTTC
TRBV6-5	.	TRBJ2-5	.	CASSYMWGQETQYF	TGTGCCAGCAGTTACATGTGGGGGCAGGAGACCCAGTACTTC
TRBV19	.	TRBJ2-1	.	CASTPSLSSYNEQFF	TGTGCCAGTACCCCCTCATTGAGCTCCTACAATGAGCAGTTCTTC
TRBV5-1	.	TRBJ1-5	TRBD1	CASSRDSDQPQHF	TGCGCCAGCAGCCGGGACAGCGATCAGCCCCAGCATTTT
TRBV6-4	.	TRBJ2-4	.	CASSGGLDLQNF	TGTGCCAGCAGTGGAGGGCTTGACCTGCAGAACTTC
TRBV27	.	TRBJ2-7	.	CASSSLQGSGSYEQYF	TGTGCCAGCAGTTCCCTACAGGGAAGCGGCTCCTACGAGCAGTACTTC
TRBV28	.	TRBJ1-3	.	CASSLPGVSGNTIYF	TGTGCCAGCAGTCTCCCAGGGGTTTCTGGAAACACCATATATTTT
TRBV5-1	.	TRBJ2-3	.	CASSLASDTQYF	TGCGCCAGCAGCTTGGCTTCAGATACGCAGTATTTT
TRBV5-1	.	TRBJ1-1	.	CASSLGTRSEAFF	TGCGCCAGCAGCTTGGGTACCAGATCTGAAGCTTTCTTT
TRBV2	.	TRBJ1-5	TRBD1	CASSGTGVYQPQHF	TGTGCCAGCAGCGGGACAGGGGTCTATCAGCCCCAGCATTTT
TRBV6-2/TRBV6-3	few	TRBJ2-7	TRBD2	CASSYSLADYEQYF	TGTGCCAGCAGTTACTCGCTAGCGGACTACGAGCAGTACTTC
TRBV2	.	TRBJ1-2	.	CASNRGVASGYGYTF	TGTGCCAGCAATCGGGGTGTAGCCTCCGGCTATGGCTACACCTTC
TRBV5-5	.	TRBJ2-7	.	CASSPGILAPYEQYF	TGTGCCAGCAGCCCGGGGATTCTGGCCCCCTACGAGCAGTACTTC
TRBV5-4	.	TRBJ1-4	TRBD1	CASSSGLTGGKLFF	TGTGCCAGCAGCTCTGGCCTGACAGGGGGAAAACTGTTTTTT
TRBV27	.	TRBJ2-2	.	CASSLRGNGGELFF	TGTGCCAGCAGTTTAAGGGGAAATGGCGGGGAGCTGTTTTTT
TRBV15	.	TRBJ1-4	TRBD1	CATSRDWTGGGKLFF	TGTGCCACCAGCAGAGATTGGACAGGGGGCGGTAAACTGTTTTTT
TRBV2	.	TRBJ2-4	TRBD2	CASSLIRTSGQNIQYF	TGTGCCAGCAGCCTTATCCGGACTAGCGGGCAAAACATTCAGTACTTC
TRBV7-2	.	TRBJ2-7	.	CASSLARGLGEQYF	TGTGCCAGCAGCTTAGCGAGAGGCCTTGGCGAGCAGTACTTC
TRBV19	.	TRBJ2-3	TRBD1	CASSIVGQGTSTDTQYF	TGTGCCAGTAGTATTGTGGGACAGGGAACTAGCACAGATACGCAGTATTTT
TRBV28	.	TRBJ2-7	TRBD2	CASSLTGGGLAGDYEQYF	TGTGCCAGCAGTTTAACAGGCGGGGGACTAGCGGGGGACTACGAGCAGTACTTC
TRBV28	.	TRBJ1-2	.	CATKTDQGNYGYTF	TGTGCCACCAAAACCGACCAGGGGAACTATGGCTACACCTTC
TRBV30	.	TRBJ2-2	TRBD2	CAWAGGGNAGELFF	TGTGCCTGGGCTGGGGGGGGAAACGCCGGGGAGCTGTTTTTT
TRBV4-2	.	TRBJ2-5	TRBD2	CASSQGSSGRNQETQYF	TGTGCCAGCAGCCAAGGTTCTAGCGGGAGGAACCAAGAGACCCAGTACTTC